Listed below are T cell receptor beta chains from one sample, sequenced in a study of blood T cell repertoires in COVID-19. Clones were read by immunoSEQ multiplex PCR, and TCRdb kept only the in-frame ones, dropping some. The sample has hundreds of thousands of clones, 88% seen once. The material sequenced was peripheral blood. These receptors came from a woman in her 30s with COVID-19, enrolled during active disease. The CDR3 runs from the conserved cysteine through the conserved F or W. A D gene is named only where the DNA matches it firmly. Rows may omit the clone size; those that give it use once, few, many or a size class.

clone_size: -; d_call: TRBD2; j_call: TRBJ2-7; v_call: TRBV2; cdr3_aa: CASSASGSSYEQYF; cdr3_nt: TGTGCCAGCAGTGCTAGCGGGTCCTCCTACGAGCAGTACTTC
clone_size: once; d_call: -; j_call: TRBJ1-2; v_call: TRBV28; cdr3_aa: CASLKGSFNYGYTF; cdr3_nt: TGTGCCAGTTTGAAGGGGTCCTTCAACTATGGCTACACCTTC
clone_size: -; d_call: -; j_call: TRBJ1-1; v_call: TRBV4-1; cdr3_aa: CASSQVGAGEAFF; cdr3_nt: TGCGCCAGCAGCCAAGTGGGGGCTGGTGAAGCTTTCTTT
clone_size: -; d_call: -; j_call: TRBJ2-7; v_call: TRBV7-8; cdr3_aa: CASSLGTGDWVREQYF; cdr3_nt: TGTGCCAGCAGCTTAGGGACGGGGGACTGGGTACGGGAGCAGTACTTC
clone_size: -; d_call: -; j_call: TRBJ2-7; v_call: TRBV5-6; cdr3_aa: CASRAQGEQYF; cdr3_nt: TGTGCCAGCAGAGCCCAGGGAGAGCAGTACTTC
clone_size: once; d_call: -; j_call: TRBJ2-1; v_call: TRBV7-2; cdr3_aa: CASSSQGRTYNEQFF; cdr3_nt: TGTGCCAGCAGCTCGCAGGGAAGAACCTACAATGAGCAGTTCTTC
clone_size: few; d_call: TRBD1; j_call: TRBJ1-5; v_call: TRBV10-3; cdr3_aa: CAISRTGASNQPQHF; cdr3_nt: TGTGCCATCAGTCGGACAGGGGCCTCCAATCAGCCCCAGCATTTT
clone_size: -; d_call: -; j_call: TRBJ1-2; v_call: TRBV30; cdr3_aa: CAWSAGWDYGYTF; cdr3_nt: TGTGCCTGGAGTGCAGGGTGGGACTATGGCTACACCTTC
clone_size: -; d_call: TRBD2; j_call: TRBJ2-1; v_call: TRBV28; cdr3_aa: CASSYSGASSYNEQFF; cdr3_nt: TGTGCCAGCAGTTATAGCGGGGCAAGCTCCTACAATGAGCAGTTCTTC
clone_size: -; d_call: TRBD1; j_call: TRBJ1-1; v_call: TRBV28; cdr3_aa: CASRQGDTEAFF; cdr3_nt: TGTGCCAGCAGGCAGGGGGACACTGAAGCTTTCTTT
clone_size: -; d_call: TRBD1; j_call: TRBJ2-7; v_call: TRBV6-5; cdr3_aa: CASSRDGTGSYEQYF; cdr3_nt: TGTGCCAGCAGTCGGGACGGGACAGGGTCCTACGAGCAGTACTTC
clone_size: -; d_call: -; j_call: TRBJ1-2; v_call: TRBV28; cdr3_aa: CASRGGNYGYTF; cdr3_nt: TGTGCCAGCCGCGGGGGTAACTATGGCTACACCTTC
clone_size: -; d_call: -; j_call: TRBJ2-6; v_call: TRBV7-9; cdr3_aa: CASSFFSGPRSRGANVLTF; cdr3_nt: TGTGCCAGCAGCTTTTTTAGCGGCCCCCGCTCTAGAGGGGCCAACGTCCTGACTTTC
clone_size: -; d_call: TRBD2; j_call: TRBJ2-5; v_call: TRBV19; cdr3_aa: CASSILAGRQETQYF; cdr3_nt: TGTGCCAGTAGTATTCTAGCGGGGAGGCAAGAGACCCAGTACTTC
clone_size: -; d_call: -; j_call: TRBJ2-1; v_call: TRBV24-1; cdr3_aa: CATSDPTPGLNNEQFF; cdr3_nt: TGTGCCACCAGTGATCCCACCCCGGGACTGAACAATGAGCAGTTCTTC
clone_size: -; d_call: TRBD2; j_call: TRBJ2-1; v_call: TRBV5-1; cdr3_aa: CASSGTSTRNEQFF; cdr3_nt: TGCGCCAGCAGCGGGACTAGCACACGCAATGAGCAGTTCTTC
clone_size: -; d_call: -; j_call: TRBJ1-1; v_call: TRBV5-1; cdr3_aa: CASRSRTLNTEAFF; cdr3_nt: TGCGCCAGCAGGTCCCGGACACTAAACACTGAAGCTTTCTTT
clone_size: -; d_call: TRBD1; j_call: TRBJ2-7; v_call: TRBV5-4; cdr3_aa: CASSSVPGQGASGQYF; cdr3_nt: TGTGCCAGCAGCTCAGTACCGGGACAGGGGGCGTCCGGTCAGTACTTC